The sequence of this T cell receptor (beta chain) was determined in a study of cytomegalovirus exposure and HLA in healthy donors (dated by TCRdb to the late 2010s). In the study overall: According to a later analysis, one platform produced both the roughly 130 validation repertoires and the approximately 600 repertoires of the first cohort. To predict cytomegalovirus infection status, the study brought together high-throughput TCR immunosequencing, statistical association of individual TCRs with disease status, and machine learning. The study was designed to test whether signatures of past pathogen exposure could be identified by cataloging public T cell receptors. A separate validation cohort of 100 to 150 different subjects was used in addition to the roughly 620-subject first cohort.

Trimming takes 3 bases off V and 2 bases off J; junction bases not matched to a gene: 7. CDR1 is given as MNHEY and CDR2 as SMNVEV, both from the germline V gene (reference sequence). The CDR3 starts with the cysteine, ends with the phenylalanine, and has 15 residues. Only the CDR3 region is kept as DNA, spanning 45 bases read in frame from base 1. The donors belonged to the validation cohort of over a hundred subjects, which was separate from the approximately 700-subject first cohort. Points the paper makes about the study in general: The classifier was reported to diagnose cytomegalovirus status with high specificity and sensitivity in both the original cohort and the validation cohort. The authors suggested that the approach could potentially be generalized to other disease states and immunological phenotypes. Most TCR sequences were seen in very few donors, while some public TCRs were found in many individuals. The validation cohort had no HLA typing available for a later analysis, so co-occurrence within that cohort was assessed over all 120 or so repertoires. A later analysis found that TCRs clustered in the first cohort also tended to co-occur in the roughly 120 validation repertoires, with 94% of cluster scores above 0. In vitro tests confirmed that three of the cytomegalovirus-associated TCR beta chains recognize cytomegalovirus antigens. In the study, approximately 160 TCR beta chains were listed as associated with cytomegalovirus.

For this clone: The target of this receptor is not known. The input lacks base qualities; no much larger clone sits a single base away.

The library came from the immunoSEQ multiplex PCR assay. The published analysis was carried out like this. To diagnose cytomegalovirus status from the catalog of TCR beta chain sequences, a statistical classification framework was built. TCRdb obtained this table from immuneACCESS and retained in-frame rearrangements with V and J assigned. These tables miss some clones; where compared with another copy, unresolved V genes account for less than half of the shortfall, and the remainder is unexplained. The DNA was the basis for D and trimming; V, J and clone size are from that table. This sample has about 240,000 clones in its table, and approximately 87% of those were observed once. Around 3% of the sample belongs to the ten largest clones.

The TCR was taken from a young man in good health and CMV-seronegative. Recombination connected TRBV27 to TRBJ2-7; 7 nucleotides in the junction match TRBD2. Sequencing input: PBMCs. The DNA reads TGTGCCAGCAGTTTCCAAGCGGGGAGGCCCTACGAGCAGTACTTC. The translation is CASSFQAGRPYEQYF.